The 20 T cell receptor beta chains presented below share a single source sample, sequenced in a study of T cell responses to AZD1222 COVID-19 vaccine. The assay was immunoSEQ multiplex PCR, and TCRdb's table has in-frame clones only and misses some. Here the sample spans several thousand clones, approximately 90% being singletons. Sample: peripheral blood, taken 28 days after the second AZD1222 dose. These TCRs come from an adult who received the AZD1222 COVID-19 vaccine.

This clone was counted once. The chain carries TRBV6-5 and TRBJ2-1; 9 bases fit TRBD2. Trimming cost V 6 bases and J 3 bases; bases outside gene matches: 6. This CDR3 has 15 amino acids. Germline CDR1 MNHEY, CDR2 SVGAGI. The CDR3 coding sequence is TGTGCCAGCAGGCCGATTAGCGGGGGCTACAATGAGCAGTTCTTC. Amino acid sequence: CASRPISGGYNEQFF.

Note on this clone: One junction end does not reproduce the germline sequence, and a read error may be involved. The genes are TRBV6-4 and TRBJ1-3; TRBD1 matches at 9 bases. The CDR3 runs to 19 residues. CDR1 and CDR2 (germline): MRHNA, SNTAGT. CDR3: CASRDFRGTGNHSGNTIYF. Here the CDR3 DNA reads TGTGCCAGCAGGGACTTCCGGGGGACAGGGAACCACTCTGGAAACACCATATATTTT.

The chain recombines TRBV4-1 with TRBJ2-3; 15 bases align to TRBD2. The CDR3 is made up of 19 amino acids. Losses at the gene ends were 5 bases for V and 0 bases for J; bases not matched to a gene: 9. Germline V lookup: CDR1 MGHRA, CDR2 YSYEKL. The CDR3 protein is CASSESGTSGGYSTDTQYF. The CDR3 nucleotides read TGCGCCAGCAGCGAGTCCGGGACTAGCGGGGGGTATAGCACAGATACGCAGTATTTT.

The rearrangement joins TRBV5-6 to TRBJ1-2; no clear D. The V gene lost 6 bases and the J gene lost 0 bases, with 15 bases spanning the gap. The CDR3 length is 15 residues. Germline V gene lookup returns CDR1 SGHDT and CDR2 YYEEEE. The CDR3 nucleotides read TGTGCCAGCACAACGACAATGGGGACTAACTATGGCTACACCTTC. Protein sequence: CASTTTMGTNYGYTF.

CDR3 loop: CASSRAPGAGELFF. CDR3 coding DNA: TGTGCCAGCAGCCGGGCCCCTGGGGCCGGGGAGCTGTTTTTT. This rearrangement joins TRBV5-6 to TRBJ2-2; D gene uncertain. Germline CDR1 SGHDT, CDR2 YYEEEE. The CDR3 covers 14 residues. V lost 4 bases and J lost 6, with 13 bases in between.

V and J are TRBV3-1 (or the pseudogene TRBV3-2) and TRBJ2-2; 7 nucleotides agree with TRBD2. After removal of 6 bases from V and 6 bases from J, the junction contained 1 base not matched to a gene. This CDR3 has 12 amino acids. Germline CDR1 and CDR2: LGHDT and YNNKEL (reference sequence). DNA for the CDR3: TGTGCCAGCAGTGGGGGGGCCGGGGAGCTGTTTTTT. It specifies CASSGGAGELFF.

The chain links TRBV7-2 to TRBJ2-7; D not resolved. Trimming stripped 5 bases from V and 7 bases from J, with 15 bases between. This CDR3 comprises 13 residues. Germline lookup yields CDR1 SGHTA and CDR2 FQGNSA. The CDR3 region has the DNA TGTGCCAGCAGCAGTCAGGACCGTGGGGAGCAGTACTTC. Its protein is CASSSQDRGEQYF.

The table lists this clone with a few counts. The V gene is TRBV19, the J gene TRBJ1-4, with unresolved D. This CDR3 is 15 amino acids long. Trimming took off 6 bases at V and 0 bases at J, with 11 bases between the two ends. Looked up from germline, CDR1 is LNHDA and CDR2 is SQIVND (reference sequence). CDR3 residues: CASRIVGATNEKLFF. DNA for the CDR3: TGTGCCAGTAGAATCGTGGGTGCAACTAATGAAAAACTGTTTTTT. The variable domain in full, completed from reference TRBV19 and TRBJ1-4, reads DGGITQSPKYLFRKEGQNVTLSCEQNLNHDAMYWYRQDPGQGLRLIYYSQIVNDFQKGDIAEGYSVSREKKESFPLTVTSAQKNPTAFYLCASRIVGATNEKLFFGSGTQLSVL.

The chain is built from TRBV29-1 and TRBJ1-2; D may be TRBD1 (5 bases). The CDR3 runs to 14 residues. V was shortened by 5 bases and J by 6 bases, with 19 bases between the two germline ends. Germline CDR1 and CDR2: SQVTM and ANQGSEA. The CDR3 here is CSVLSSRRGDGYTF. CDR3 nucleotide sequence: TGCAGCGTTTTAAGTAGCAGGCGAGGGGATGGCTACACCTTC.

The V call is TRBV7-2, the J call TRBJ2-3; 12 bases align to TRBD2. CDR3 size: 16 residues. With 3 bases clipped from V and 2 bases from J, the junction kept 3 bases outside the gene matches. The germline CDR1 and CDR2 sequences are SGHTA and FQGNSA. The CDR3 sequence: CASSLGTSGFTDTQYF. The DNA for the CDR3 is TGTGCCAGCAGCTTGGGGACTAGCGGGTTCACAGATACGCAGTATTTT.

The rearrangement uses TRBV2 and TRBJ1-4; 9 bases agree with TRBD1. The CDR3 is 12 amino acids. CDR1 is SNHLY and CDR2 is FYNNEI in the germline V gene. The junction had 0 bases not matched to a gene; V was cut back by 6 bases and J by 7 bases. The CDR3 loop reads CASRDRGEKLFF. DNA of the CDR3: TGTGCCAGCAGGGACAGGGGTGAAAAACTGTTTTTT.

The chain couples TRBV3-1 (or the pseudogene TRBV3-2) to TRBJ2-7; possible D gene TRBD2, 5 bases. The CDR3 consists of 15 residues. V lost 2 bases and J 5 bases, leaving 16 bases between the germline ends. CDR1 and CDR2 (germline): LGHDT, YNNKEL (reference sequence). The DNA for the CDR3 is TGTGCCAGCAGCCAAAGGTTCCCCGCCGGGGACGAGCAGTACTTC. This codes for CASSQRFPAGDEQYF.

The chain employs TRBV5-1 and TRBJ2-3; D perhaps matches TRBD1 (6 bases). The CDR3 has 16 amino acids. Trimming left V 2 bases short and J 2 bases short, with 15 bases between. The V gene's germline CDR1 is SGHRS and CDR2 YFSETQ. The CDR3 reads CASSFRDTVLTDTQYF. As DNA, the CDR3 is TGCGCCAGCAGCTTCCGGGACACCGTACTCACAGATACGCAGTATTTT. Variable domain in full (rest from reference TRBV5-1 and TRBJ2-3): KAGVTQTPRYLIKTRGQQVTLSCSPISGHRSVSWYQQTPGQGLQFLFEYFSETQRNKGNFPGRFSGRQFSNSRSEMNVSTLELGDSALYLCASSFRDTVLTDTQYFGPGTRLTVL.

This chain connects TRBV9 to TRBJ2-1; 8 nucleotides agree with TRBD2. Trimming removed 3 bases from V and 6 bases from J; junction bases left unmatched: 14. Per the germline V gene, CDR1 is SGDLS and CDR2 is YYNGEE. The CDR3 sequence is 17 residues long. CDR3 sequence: CASSETLAAGPGNEQFF. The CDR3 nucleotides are TGTGCCAGCAGCGAGACACTAGCGGCGGGACCCGGCAATGAGCAGTTCTTC.

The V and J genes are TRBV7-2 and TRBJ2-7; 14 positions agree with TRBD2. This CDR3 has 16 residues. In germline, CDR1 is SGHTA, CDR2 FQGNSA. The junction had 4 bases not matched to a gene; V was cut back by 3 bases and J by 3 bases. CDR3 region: CASSLGTSGSHYEQYF. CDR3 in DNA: TGTGCCAGCAGCTTGGGGACTAGCGGGAGTCACTACGAGCAGTACTTC.

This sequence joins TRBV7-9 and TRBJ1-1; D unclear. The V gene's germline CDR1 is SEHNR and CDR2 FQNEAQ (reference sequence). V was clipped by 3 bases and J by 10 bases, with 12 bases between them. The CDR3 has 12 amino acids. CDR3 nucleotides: TGTGCCAGCAGCTTGGAAAGTCGTCGAGCTTTCTTT. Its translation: CASSLESRRAFF.

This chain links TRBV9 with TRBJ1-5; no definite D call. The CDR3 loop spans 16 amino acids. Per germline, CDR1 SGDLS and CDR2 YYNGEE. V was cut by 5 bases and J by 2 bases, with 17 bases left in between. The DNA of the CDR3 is TGTGCCAGCAGTCGAGGGCCCGCCGCTGGCAATCAGCCCCAGCATTTT. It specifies CASSRGPAAGNQPQHF. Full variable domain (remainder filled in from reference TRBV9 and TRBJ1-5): DSGVTQTPKHLITATGQRVTLRCSPRSGDLSVYWYQQSLDQGLQFLIQYYNGEERAKGNILERFSAQQFPDLHSELNLSSLELGDSALYFCASSRGPAAGNQPQHFGDGTRLSIL.

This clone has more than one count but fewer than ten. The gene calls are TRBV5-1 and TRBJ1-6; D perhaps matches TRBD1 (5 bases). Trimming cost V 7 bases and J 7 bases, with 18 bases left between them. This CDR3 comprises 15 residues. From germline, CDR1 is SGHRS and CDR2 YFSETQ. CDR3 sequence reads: CASRLGAEQNSPLHF. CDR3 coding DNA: TGCGCCAGCCGTCTCGGGGCAGAACAGAATTCACCCCTCCACTTT.

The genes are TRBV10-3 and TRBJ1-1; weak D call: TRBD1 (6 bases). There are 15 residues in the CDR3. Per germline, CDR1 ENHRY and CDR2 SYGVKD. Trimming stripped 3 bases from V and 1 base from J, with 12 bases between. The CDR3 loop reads CAISDPGGANTEAFF. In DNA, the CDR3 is TGTGCCATCAGTGACCCTGGGGGGGCGAACACTGAAGCTTTCTTT.

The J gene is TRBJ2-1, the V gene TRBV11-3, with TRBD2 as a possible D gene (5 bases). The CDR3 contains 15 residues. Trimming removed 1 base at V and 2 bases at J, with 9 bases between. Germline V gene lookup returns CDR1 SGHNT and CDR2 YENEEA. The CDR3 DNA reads TGTGCCAGCAGCTTAGGGCGGGCACCCTACAATGAGCAGTTCTTC. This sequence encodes CASSLGRAPYNEQFF.